A selection of T cell receptor beta chains follows, all from one sample in a study of T cell repertoires in cytomegalovirus infection. Their recognized antigens are unknown. MiXCR, applied by TCRdb to the reads, yields one record per CDR3 protein. In the table there are 20,000 to 25,000 distinct CDR3 sequences, around 43% of which are singletons. The sequenced sample was CD8+ T cells from cultured PBMCs, obtained from culture after CMV antigen stimulation. All receptors derive from a human donor in good health (CMV status not recorded). Some clones in this sample may be carry-over from other donors' samples. The CDR3 runs from the conserved cysteine through the conserved F or W. Fields, in order: D gene, clone size, J gene, V gene, CDR3 DNA, CDR3 protein. D genes are given only for firm matches. Size is stated for part of the rows, as once, few or many counts, or as a class when the clone is expanded.

.	few	TRBJ2-1	TRBV7-2	TGTGCCAGCAGCTTAGTAACAGGGTCAGGCAATGAGCAGTTCTTC	CASSLVTGSGNEQFF
TRBD1	few	TRBJ2-7	TRBV7-2	TGTGCCAGCAGCTTAGTGCGCAGGACAGGGTTGAATCTGAGTTTCTACGAGCAGTACTTC	CASSLVRRTGLNLSFYEQYF
.	few	TRBJ1-1	TRBV28	TGTGCCATCAGTATATCGGAAGGAACGGACAATGAAGCTTTCTTT	CAISISEGTDNEAFF
TRBD1	.	TRBJ2-5	TRBV6-8	TGTGCCAGCAGTTACACGGGGACAGGGGGAGAAGAGACCCAGTACTTC	CASSYTGTGGEETQYF
TRBD1	.	TRBJ1-5	TRBV7-9	TGTGCCAGCAGCTCCACAGGGGGCAATCAGCCCCAGCATTTT	CASSSTGGNQPQHF
TRBD2	.	TRBJ2-1	TRBV6-2/TRBV6-3	TGTGCCAGCACCGGACTAGCGCCTTACAATGAGCAGTTCTTC	CASTGLAPYNEQFF
.	.	TRBJ2-4	TRBV20-1	TGCAGTGCTACCCCCCCGCAGGGACACATTCAGTACTTC	CSATPPQGHIQYF
.	.	TRBJ2-7	TRBV12-3/TRBV12-4	TGTGCCAGCAGTCCAGCCGCCGACAGAGGGATGTTCTACGAGCAGTACTTC	CASSPAADRGMFYEQYF
TRBD1	few	TRBJ1-4	TRBV4-3	TGCGCCAGCAGTCTTTCCGGGACAGGGAATGAAAAACTGTTTTTT	CASSLSGTGNEKLFF
.	few	TRBJ2-7	TRBV7-2	TGTGCCAGCAGCTTAGAGAGCCTAGCAGTCAGGGAGCAGTACTTC	CASSLESLAVREQYF
.	few	TRBJ2-6	TRBV7-8	TGTGCCAGCAGGCTCTCCGGGGCCAACGTCCTGACTTTC	CASRLSGANVLTF
.	.	TRBJ1-1	TRBV27	TGTGCCAGCAGTTTACTGTGGAACACTGAAGCTTTCTTT	CASSLLWNTEAFF